Below are 3 T cell receptor beta chains sequenced from a single sample in a study of sequential checkpoint blockade in melanoma. Measured with immunoSEQ multiplex PCR; TCRdb has only the in-frame clones, and not every one. Of some 19,000 clones listed, around 25% are singletons. The treatment: randomized to nivolumab then ipilimumab (arm A) or the reverse (arm B). The specimen comprised tumor tissue (inferred from file names), sampled from a patient given nivolumab and ipilimumab in sequence. The receptors stem from a human donor with melanoma.

This clone was counted only a few times. The chain recombines TRBV25-1 with TRBJ1-2, with a tentative D call TRBD1 (6 bases). The ends were cut back, 8 bases at V and 3 bases at J, with 10 bases in the middle. This CDR3 region has 12 residues. Looked up from germline, CDR1 is MGHDK and CDR2 is SYGVNS. The CDR3 reads CASGWTDYGYTF. CDR3 sequence (DNA): TGTGCCAGCGGATGGACAGACTATGGCTACACCTTC.

This chain connects TRBV11-3 to TRBJ1-4; TRBD1 aligns across 8 bases. V lost 5 bases, J lost 5 bases, and 7 bases stayed unmatched. This CDR3 is built from 15 residues. In germline, CDR1 is SGHNT, CDR2 YENEEA. The CDR3 nucleotides are TGTGCCAGCAGCCGAAACAGGGGGTGGAATGAAAAACTGTTTTTT. It translates to CASSRNRGWNEKLFF.

The CDR3 DNA reads TGTGCCAGTACGGACAGTTACAATGAGCAGTTCTTC. It translates to CASTDSYNEQFF. This chain uses TRBV19 with TRBJ2-1; maybe TRBD1 (6 bases). Germline CDR1 and CDR2: LNHDA and SQIVND (reference sequence). This CDR3 has 12 amino acids. The ends were cut back, 7 bases at V and 4 bases at J, with 8 bases in the middle.